What follows is one T cell receptor beta chain and its context. Its antigen remains unidentified. The sample originates from a study of cytomegalovirus exposure and HLA in healthy donors. The donors (healthy individuals) were bone marrow donors. Study results and caveats: The presence/absence work took it that sequencing depth was about the same across donors. It was reported that the classifier diagnosed cytomegalovirus status with high specificity and sensitivity in both the original and validation cohorts.

Germline loops: CDR1 SEHNR, CDR2 FQNEAQ (reference sequence). V was trimmed by 1 base and J by 0 bases, leaving 16 bases between them. The CDR3 runs to 18 residues. Amplification used 60 Vbeta primers and 13 Jbeta primers. Sequencing was performed with immunoSEQ multiplex PCR; in TCRdb, only in-frame clones are kept and a portion is missing. Of about 59,000 clones in the sample, more than 70% are singletons; the top ten hold 6.8%. This sequence originates from a man aged 25-45 years in good health and CMV-seropositive. Sequenced input: PBMCs. The rearrangement joins TRBV7-9 to TRBJ1-5; tentatively, D is TRBD1 (5 bases). CDR3 nucleotide sequence: TGTGCCAGCAGCTTAGGCCGGGACTCCGTACCTAGCAATCAGCCCCAGCATTTT. It is translated as CASSLGRDSVPSNQPQHF.